This T cell receptor (beta chain) was recorded in a study of cytomegalovirus exposure and HLA in healthy donors. At the level of the study: T cells numbering around 200 million yielded some 120 million unique TCR beta sequences in an earlier analysis. Whole-study results and caveats: With high specificity and sensitivity, the classifier reportedly diagnosed cytomegalovirus status.

Per germline, CDR1 SGHRS and CDR2 YFSETQ. The CDR3 spans 15 residues. Trimming cost V 2 bases and J 2 bases; bases outside gene matches: 5. Vbeta (60) and Jbeta (13) primers were used in the PCR. Some clones are missing from TCRdb's copy, which holds only in-frame ones; the method was immunoSEQ multiplex PCR. This sample has about 180,000 clones, with roughly 85% found just once. Details on this clone: The antigen remains unidentified.

Specimen: PBMCs. J is TRBJ2-3 and V is TRBV5-1; TRBD2 matches 7 bases. The receptor was derived from a man aged 35 to 55 in good health and CMV-seropositive. CDR3: CASSFGAGLTDTQYF. The DNA for the CDR3 is TGCGCCAGCAGCTTTGGAGCGGGGCTCACAGATACGCAGTATTTT.